This entry lists 27 T cell receptor beta chains sequenced from one sample in a study of Graves' ophthalmopathy and Graves' hyperthyroidism. Researchers took RNA transcripts and amplified TCR beta CDR3 regions from them. Amplification began with first-round RT-PCR using HTBI primers, then second-round multiplex PCR was performed. A single record per CDR3 protein comes from TCRdb applying MiXCR to the multiplex PCR reads. Seen here are over a million distinct CDR3 sequences, 35% to 45% observed once, and the top ten hold roughly 11%. Sequencing was done on a sample of peripheral blood or thyroid tissue (not recorded which). These receptors were collected from an adult man with Graves' hyperthyroidism.

This clonotype was detected only once. The gene calls are TRBV7-2 and TRBJ1-5, with TRBD1 identical over 10 bases. The CDR3 has 15 amino acids. Losses at the gene ends were 8 bases for V and 9 bases for J; bases not matched to a gene: 13. The V gene's germline CDR1 is SGHTA and CDR2 FQGNSA. CDR3 protein: CASGRGQGPGWPQHF. The CDR3 DNA sequence: TGTGCCAGCGGGCGGGGACAGGGGCCTGGATGGCCCCAGCATTTT.

This clonotype was observed many times. The chain is built from TRBV19 and TRBJ2-7, with 8 bases lining up with TRBD1. V shed 6 bases, J shed 2 bases, and the junction held 6 bases outside the gene matches. The CDR3 extends over 14 amino acids. Germline values: CDR1 LNHDA, CDR2 SQIVND (reference sequence). CDR3 sequence reads: CASSGTGQAYEQYF. The CDR3 coding sequence is TGTGCCAGTAGCGGAACGGGACAGGCCTACGAGCAGTACTTC.

This clonotype was picked up many times. The V and J genes are TRBV12-3 or TRBV12-4 and TRBJ2-5; TRBD1 or TRBD2 may be the D gene (5 bases each). The CDR3 spans 14 residues. Trimming shortened V by 4 bases and J by 6 bases, and 15 bases separated the two germline ends. The DNA for the CDR3 is TGTGCCAGCAGTTACTCGTCCGGGGCGAAGACCCAGTACTTC. The encoded protein is CASSYSSGAKTQYF.

Worth noting for this clonotype: One base away lies a much larger clone, so this may be a sequencing read error. The V call is TRBV11-2, the J call TRBJ1-2; no reliable D call. The V gene lost 8 bases and the J gene lost 5 bases, with 15 bases spanning the gap. The germline gives CDR1 SGHAT, CDR2 FQNNGV. This CDR3 contains 13 residues. The CDR3 loop reads CASGSQSGYGYTF. The CDR3 bases are TGTGCCAGCGGCTCCCAGTCTGGGTATGGCTACACCTTC.

This clonotype has at least ten counts. DNA for the CDR3: TGTGCCAGCAGCGTAGACGGAAGGACCTACGAGCAGTACTTC. This translates into CASSVDGRTYEQYF. This chain connects TRBV9 to TRBJ2-7; D uncertain. Between the trimmed V and J ends, which lost 0 bases and 2 bases, there was a span of 9 bases. Germline lookup yields CDR1 SGDLS and CDR2 YYNGEE. The CDR3 covers 14 residues.

The rearrangement uses TRBV6-1 and TRBJ1-2; possibly TRBD1 for D (6 bases). V shed 7 bases and J shed 8 bases, with 17 bases lying between them. CDR1 and CDR2 from the germline V gene are MNHNS and SASEGT. This CDR3 region has 13 residues. The DNA of the CDR3 is TGTGCCAGCAAAGGAGGGGGGCATCAAGGCTACACCTTC. It encodes CASKGGGHQGYTF.

This clonotype was observed a single time. This chain uses TRBV12-3 or TRBV12-4 with TRBJ1-5; D may be TRBD1 (6 bases). The CDR3 is 16 amino acids. The ends were cut back, 1 base at V and 9 bases at J, with 19 bases in the middle. In nucleotides, the CDR3 is TGTGCCAGCAGTTTAGGCAGGACAGAAGAGTATGGGCCCCAGCATTTT. Translated: CASSLGRTEEYGPQHF.

The J gene is TRBJ1-6, the V gene TRBV24-1; TRBD1 matches at 9 bases. The CDR3 is 12 residues long. Germline CDR1 is KGHDR and CDR2 is SFDVKD. V shed 12 bases and J 7 bases; nucleotides not matched to a gene: 3. CDR3 DNA sequence: TGTGCCTGGGACAGGGACAATTCACCCCTCCACTTT. Amino acid sequence: CAWDRDNSPLHF.

This clonotype was detected ten times or more. This chain joins TRBV7-2 and TRBJ2-5; 8 bases match TRBD1. Germline V gene sequence: CDR1 SGHTA, CDR2 FQGNSA. V trimming: 0 bases; J trimming: 5 bases; junction bases outside the gene matches: 14. This CDR3 has 18 residues. As DNA, the CDR3 is TGTGCCAGCAGCTTAGCGTTGATCGGACAGGGATTTATTGAGACCCAGTACTTC. Translated: CASSLALIGQGFIETQYF.

The table lists this clonotype with many counts. The V and J genes are TRBV19 and TRBJ2-7; a weak D match, TRBD1 (6 bases). This CDR3 is 14 amino acids long. Trimming cost V 7 bases and J 4 bases, with 17 bases left between them. Per the germline V gene, CDR1 is LNHDA and CDR2 is SQIVND (reference sequence). CDR3 DNA: TGTGCCAGTAAACTCAGGGGTTCGGCTTACGAGCAGTACTTC. The encoded protein is CASKLRGSAYEQYF.

J is TRBJ2-5 and V is TRBV12-3 or TRBV12-4; D call uncertain. The CDR3 totals 11 residues. V shed 7 bases and J shed 7 bases, with 10 bases lying between them. The CDR3 spells CASTVGVTQYF. Here the CDR3 DNA reads TGTGCCAGCACCGTCGGAGTGACCCAGTACTTC.

In its sample, this clonotype was seen once. An end of the junction differs from the germline gene, which may be a read error. The chain couples TRBV10-3 to TRBJ1-4, with 7 bases lining up with TRBD1. Germline V gene data show CDR1 as ENHRY and CDR2 as SYGVKD. The CDR3 consists of 14 residues. The CDR3 sequence is CASSHTGEVEKLFF. CDR3 bases: TGTGCCAGCAGTCATACAGGGGAGGTCGAAAAACTGTTTTTT.

This clonotype was observed many times. The rearrangement joins TRBV7-8 to TRBJ1-2; no reliable D call. The CDR3 length is 14 residues. Germline values: CDR1 SGHVS, CDR2 FQNEAQ. Deletions cut 5 bases from V and 2 bases from J, with 12 bases between. Here the CDR3 reads CASSMGIFNYGYTF. The CDR3 bases are TGTGCCAGCAGCATGGGAATTTTCAACTATGGCTACACCTTC.

At least ten counts were recorded for this clonotype. The chain carries TRBV6-5 and TRBJ1-2; no clear D gene. Germline lookup yields CDR1 MNHEY and CDR2 SVGAGI. V gave up 0 bases and J gave up 4 bases, with 12 bases separating them. The CDR3 spans 15 residues. CDR3 loop: CASSYSRTIGYGYTF. The CDR3, as DNA: TGTGCCAGCAGTTACTCGAGGACGATCGGCTATGGCTACACCTTC.

The sample holds many counts of this clonotype. The chain joins TRBV7-2 to TRBJ2-5; perhaps D is TRBD1 or TRBD2 (6 bases each). CDR1 is SGHTA, CDR2 FQGNSA, per germline. The CDR3 loop spans 12 amino acids. Trimming took 8 bases from V and 3 from J, leaving 10 bases between them. CDR3 in amino acids: CASGGGKETQYF. CDR3 bases: TGTGCCAGCGGAGGGGGGAAAGAGACCCAGTACTTC.

The chain carries TRBV2 and TRBJ1-1; D gene ambiguous. Germline CDR1 and CDR2: SNHLY and FYNNEI. V lost 4 bases and J 10 bases, leaving 16 bases between the germline ends. This CDR3 has 13 amino acids. For the CDR3, the DNA is TGTGCCAGCAGTGGTGGGCCGGGATATGGAGCTTTCTTT. Amino acids: CASSGGPGYGAFF.

The V and J genes are TRBV29-1 and TRBJ2-7, with TRBD2 identical over 7 bases. The DNA end is more similar to TRBJ2-1, so the J call may be wrong. The CDR3 spans 12 residues. In germline, CDR1 is SQVTM, CDR2 ANQGSEA. This chain's CDR3 is CSVEGGGNEQFF. DNA of the CDR3: TGCAGCGTTGAGGGGGGGGGCAATGAGCAGTTCTTC.

This clonotype occurred many times. This chain uses TRBV12-3 or TRBV12-4 with TRBJ1-4; tentatively, D is TRBD1 (5 bases). With 3 bases removed from V and 7 bases from J, the gap between germline ends came to 9 bases. This CDR3 is 13 amino acids long. As DNA, the CDR3 is TGTGCCAGCAGTTTCGACAGCGGTGAAAAACTGTTTTTT. Its translation is CASSFDSGEKLFF.

The chain combines TRBV20-1 with TRBJ2-7; no reliable D call. V was cut by 1 base and J by 3 bases, with 16 bases left in between. CDR3 length: 15 amino acids. Germline loops: CDR1 DFQATT, CDR2 SNEGSKA (reference sequence). The CDR3 coding sequence is TGCAGTGCTAGAGGTTTACCGCCTTTGAGCTACGAGCAGTACTTC. It specifies CSARGLPPLSYEQYF.

The gene calls are TRBV12-3 or TRBV12-4 and TRBJ2-5, with TRBD2 identical over 8 bases. The V and J ends lost 5 bases and 2 bases, in that order; junction bases with no gene match: 1. This CDR3 has 13 amino acids. CDR3 loop: CASSKRGQETQYF. The CDR3 DNA follows: TGTGCCAGCAGTAAGCGGGGGCAAGAGACCCAGTACTTC.

This sequence joins TRBV7-8 and TRBJ2-7, with a possible D match to TRBD2 (7 bases). This CDR3 has 15 amino acids. V dropped 1 base and J dropped 2 bases, with 12 bases sitting between them. Germline CDR1 SGHVS, CDR2 FQNEAQ. CDR3 in amino acids: CASSLGRGAPYEQYF. CDR3 nucleotides: TGTGCCAGCAGCTTAGGCCGGGGGGCCCCCTACGAGCAGTACTTC.

This clonotype was counted at least ten times. The J gene is TRBJ2-7, the V gene TRBV7-8, with TRBD2 as a possible D gene (6 bases). The CDR3 length is 14 residues. CDR1 is SGHVS, CDR2 FQNEAQ, per germline. V lost 6 bases and J 1 base, leaving 13 bases between the germline ends. CDR3 amino acids: CASRGTPQSYEQYF. DNA of the CDR3: TGTGCCAGCAGAGGGACTCCTCAATCCTACGAGCAGTACTTC.

Ten or more counts support this clonotype. This chain connects TRBV12-3 or TRBV12-4 to TRBJ1-5; D remains unclear. The CDR3 spans 16 residues. The ends were cut back, 5 bases at V and 0 bases at J, with 14 bases in the middle. CDR3 nucleotides: TGTGCCAGCAGTCCGCCAGGAGGGAGTAGCAATCAGCCCCAGCATTTT. It is translated as CASSPPGGSSNQPQHF.

There are many counts of this clonotype. The rearrangement links TRBV19 to TRBJ2-5; possible D gene TRBD2, 5 bases. There are 15 residues in the CDR3. The ends were cut back, 6 bases at V and 4 bases at J, with 18 bases in the middle. The germline gives CDR1 LNHDA, CDR2 SQIVND (reference sequence). This chain's CDR3 is CASSRGGERRETQYF. The CDR3 DNA follows: TGTGCCAGTAGCCGAGGAGGAGAGCGGAGAGAGACCCAGTACTTC.

This clonotype was observed a few times. The CDR3 nucleotides are TGTGCCAGCAGCGACAACGGTGAAGAGACCCAGTACTTC. Protein sequence: CASSDNGEETQYF. The chain carries TRBV6-1 and TRBJ2-7; D is ambiguous. The better agreement between TRBJ2-5 and the DNA end casts doubt on the J call. Germline-derived CDR1 and CDR2 are MNHNS and SASEGT. The CDR3 loop spans 13 amino acids.

V and J are TRBV10-3 and TRBJ2-7, with TRBD2 matching over 9 bases. J gave up 4 bases and V 5 bases, and 9 bases lay outside the gene matches. This CDR3 contains 15 residues. Germline V gene lookup returns CDR1 ENHRY and CDR2 SYGVKD. DNA of the CDR3: TGTGCCATCAGTTTATTAGCGGGAGAGAGTTACGAGCAGTACTTC. Its translation: CAISLLAGESYEQYF.

This clonotype was counted a few times. A read error may explain this, as a much larger clone is one base away. The chain is built from TRBV12-3 or TRBV12-4 and TRBJ2-2, with TRBD1 matching over 7 bases. The CDR3 is 15 amino acids. This chain's CDR3 is CATSDTGAGTGELFF. The CDR3 nucleotides read TGTGCCACCAGTGATACAGGGGCGGGCACCGGGGAGCTGTTTTTT.